This passage covers 22 T cell receptor beta chains from one sample sequenced in a study of blood T cell repertoires in COVID-19. Only in-frame clones appear in the TCRdb table, and some are missing; sequencing was by immunoSEQ multiplex PCR. The sample includes roughly 50,000 clones, about 89% of them seen just once. Sequencing used peripheral blood. All receptors derive from an older woman with active COVID-19.

The chain carries TRBV28 and TRBJ1-5, with D perhaps TRBD1 (6 bases). CDR3 size: 13 residues. V lost 3 bases and J 7 bases, leaving 10 bases between the germline ends. Germline CDR1 MDHEN, CDR2 SYDVKM. CDR3 nucleotide sequence: TGTGCCAGCAGTTTCCCAGGGGAACAGCCCCAGCATTTT. Translated, it gives CASSFPGEQPQHF. The whole variable domain, filled in from reference TRBV28 and TRBJ1-5, reads DVKVTQSSRYLVKRTGEKVFLECVQDMDHENMFWYRQDPGLGLRLIYFSYDVKMKEKGDIPEGYSVSREKKERFSLILESASTNQTSMYLCASSFPGEQPQHFGDGTRLSIL.

The V and J genes are TRBV7-6 and TRBJ1-3, with D possibly matching TRBD1 (6 bases). Trimming took 1 base from V and 0 from J, leaving 19 bases between them. This CDR3 is built from 19 residues. CDR1 SGHVS and CDR2 FNYEAQ come from the germline V gene. The CDR3 DNA reads as TGTGCCAGCAGCTTAGGCTCAGTGACAGGCACGTCCTCTGGAAACACCATATATTTT. It yields the protein CASSLGSVTGTSSGNTIYF.

The V and J genes are TRBV29-1 and TRBJ1-1, with TRBD1 identical over 9 bases. With 6 bases clipped from V and 4 bases from J, the junction kept 6 bases outside the gene matches. In germline, CDR1 is SQVTM, CDR2 ANQGSEA. CDR3 length equals 13 residues. The CDR3 spells CSVEVDRGTEAFF. The CDR3 coding sequence is TGCAGCGTCGAGGTGGACAGGGGCACTGAAGCTTTCTTT.

The V and J genes are TRBV11-2 and TRBJ2-5, with 7 bases that match TRBD1. The CDR3 covers 15 residues. Germline V gene lookup returns CDR1 SGHAT and CDR2 FQNNGV. Trimming at V came to 3 bases and at J to 3 bases, leaving 7 bases not matched to a gene. CDR3 sequence: CASSFRRGWEETQYF. The CDR3 bases are TGTGCCAGCAGCTTTCGCAGGGGGTGGGAAGAGACCCAGTACTTC.

The genes are TRBV3-1 (or the pseudogene TRBV3-2) and TRBJ2-7; TRBD2 aligns across 11 bases. The CDR3 runs to 16 residues. The germline gives CDR1 LGHDT, CDR2 YNNKEL (reference sequence). The J segment lost 4 bases and the V segment lost 0 bases, leaving 5 bases of the junction unmatched. CDR3: CASSQDILAGVYEQYF. CDR3 coding DNA: TGTGCCAGCAGCCAAGATATACTAGCGGGGGTTTACGAGCAGTACTTC.

V is TRBV28 and J is TRBJ1-1; D may be TRBD1 (5 bases). The germline V gene has CDR1 MDHEN and CDR2 SYDVKM. V lost 10 bases, J lost 0 bases, and 12 bases lay in between. The CDR3 consists of 13 residues. As DNA, the CDR3 is TGTGCCACCGCGACAGAAATGAACACTGAAGCTTTCTTT. Its translation is CATATEMNTEAFF.

This chain connects TRBV5-1 to TRBJ1-1; a possible D gene is TRBD1 (6 bases). Trimming pared 4 bases from V and 5 bases from J, leaving 15 bases between. The germline CDR1 and CDR2 sequences are SGHRS and YFSETQ. This CDR3 spans 14 amino acids. As DNA, the CDR3 is TGCGCCAGCAGCCCGCAGGGGCTTAGGACTGAAGCTTTCTTT. This gives the protein CASSPQGLRTEAFF.

The CDR3 here is CASRYSGTPRGEQFF. CDR3 DNA sequence: TGTGCCAGTAGATACAGCGGGACTCCAAGGGGTGAGCAGTTCTTC. The chain has TRBV19 and TRBJ2-1; 7 bases match TRBD2. Per germline, CDR1 LNHDA and CDR2 SQIVND (reference sequence). V shed 6 bases and J 9 bases; nucleotides not matched to a gene: 14. The CDR3 is 15 residues long.

J is TRBJ1-4 and V is TRBV3-1 (or the pseudogene TRBV3-2), with D unclear. This CDR3 has 13 residues. CDR1 is LGHDT and CDR2 is YNNKEL in the germline V gene (reference sequence). The germline V and J ends were trimmed by 6 bases and 0 bases, with 5 bases remaining between them. CDR3: CASSFTTNEKLFF. In nucleotides, the CDR3 is TGTGCCAGCAGTTTCACAACTAATGAAAAACTGTTTTTT.

The chain has TRBV29-1 and TRBJ1-1; D might be TRBD1 (5 bases). The CDR3 contains 11 residues. With 6 bases removed from V and 5 bases from J, the gap between germline ends came to 10 bases. CDR1 is SQVTM and CDR2 is ANQGSEA in the germline V gene. As DNA, the CDR3 is TGCAGCGTCCACAGGAGAACTGAAGCTTTCTTT. Amino acids: CSVHRRTEAFF.

This sequence joins TRBV7-2 and TRBJ1-5; maybe TRBD1 (5 bases). V was cut by 2 bases and J by 3 bases, with 11 bases left in between. The CDR3 has 15 amino acids. CDR1 and CDR2 (germline): SGHTA, FQGNSA. The CDR3 protein is CASSLPGAHNQPQHF. The CDR3 DNA is TGTGCCAGCAGCTTACCTGGGGCTCACAATCAGCCCCAGCATTTT.

The V call is TRBV9, the J call TRBJ2-5; D remains ambiguous. CDR1 is SGDLS and CDR2 is YYNGEE in the germline V gene. The V and J ends lost 4 bases and 5 bases respectively, with 12 bases between them. The CDR3 is 13 amino acids. Written as DNA, the CDR3 is TGTGCCAGCAGCACCTACGGGTGGGAGACCCAGTACTTC. Protein sequence: CASSTYGWETQYF.

The rearrangement joins TRBV2 to TRBJ1-5; D is perhaps TRBD1 (5 bases). V was shortened by 7 bases and J by 4 bases, with 14 bases between the two germline ends. CDR3 length equals 14 residues. The V gene's germline CDR1 is SNHLY and CDR2 FYNNEI. As DNA, the CDR3 is TGTGCCAGCAATCTCAGGGTAGGGAATCAGCCCCAGCATTTT. Residues: CASNLRVGNQPQHF.

CDR3 amino acids: CASSPPIGRDYEQYF. CDR3 nucleotide sequence: TGTGCCAGCTCACCACCGATTGGCAGGGACTACGAGCAGTACTTC. The chain is built from TRBV18 and TRBJ2-7; D is perhaps TRBD1 (5 bases). The CDR3 sequence is 15 residues long. V was pared by 0 bases and J by 3 bases, with 12 bases between. CDR1 KGHSH and CDR2 LQKENI come from the germline V gene.

The CDR3 protein is CASSDRGGRGEKLFF. The CDR3 nucleotides read TGTGCCAGCAGTGACCGAGGGGGCAGGGGTGAAAAACTGTTTTTT. This chain joins TRBV6-1 and TRBJ1-4, with 7 bases fitting TRBD1. The junction had 8 bases not matched to a gene; V was cut back by 3 bases and J by 7 bases. The CDR3 covers 15 residues. CDR1 MNHNS and CDR2 SASEGT come from the germline V gene.

This clone was detected once. This chain uses TRBV12-5 with TRBJ1-6, with TRBD1 identical over 9 bases. This CDR3 comprises 18 residues. The germline CDR1 and CDR2 sequences are LGHNT and FRNRAP. The J segment lost 14 bases and the V segment lost 6 bases, leaving 23 bases of the junction unmatched. CDR3 loop: CASGHEGQGGSTNSTLHF. In DNA, the CDR3 is TGTGCTAGTGGCCACGAGGGACAGGGAGGTTCTACTAATTCGACCCTCCACTTT.

CDR3 sequence (DNA): TGTGCCAGCAGTTCGCAGGCCTCGAACACTGAAGCTTTCTTT. Translated: CASSSQASNTEAFF. This rearrangement joins TRBV27 to TRBJ1-1; D gene ambiguous. Trimming removed 4 bases at V and 1 base at J, with 10 bases between. Per the germline V gene, CDR1 is MNHEY and CDR2 is SMNVEV (reference sequence). The CDR3 is 14 amino acids.

The rearrangement joins TRBV23-1 to TRBJ1-5; 9 bases match TRBD1. TRBV23-1 has ORF status, its function being uncertain. CDR3 length: 18 amino acids. V lost 9 bases, J lost 0 bases, and 15 bases stayed unmatched. CDR3 DNA: TGCGCCAGTTTAATCGGAAGGGGACAGGGCAATAGCAATCAGCCCCAGCATTTT. It yields the protein CASLIGRGQGNSNQPQHF.

The genes are TRBV2 and TRBJ1-6; 11 positions agree with TRBD1. In germline, CDR1 is SNHLY, CDR2 FYNNEI. CDR3 length: 14 residues. J gave up 7 bases and V 7 bases, and 3 bases lay outside the gene matches. The DNA for the CDR3 is TGTGCCAGCATGGGACAGGGGGTGAATTCACCCCTCCACTTT. Translated, it gives CASMGQGVNSPLHF.

The CDR3 DNA reads as TGTGCCAGCATAACCGGAGGGGCTGGAAACACCATATATTTT. Translation gives CASITGGAGNTIYF. The chain combines TRBV6-5 with TRBJ1-3, with D possibly being TRBD1 (5 bases). Germline V gives CDR1 MNHEY, CDR2 SVGAGI. The CDR3 contains 14 residues. The ends were cut back, 7 bases at V and 2 bases at J, with 12 bases in the middle.

This clone showed up just a few times. Other nucleotide sequences from this sample produce the same CDR3. CDR3 region: CASSQTGGSYEQYF. CDR3 DNA: TGTGCCAGCAGCCAGACAGGGGGCTCCTACGAGCAGTACTTC. The gene calls are TRBV3-1 (or the pseudogene TRBV3-2) and TRBJ2-7; 9 bases are a match to TRBD1. The CDR3 loop spans 14 amino acids. Trimming took 3 bases from V and 0 from J; bases not matched to a gene: 0. Germline V gene lookup returns CDR1 LGHDT and CDR2 YNNKEL (reference sequence).

The CDR3 DNA follows: TGCGCCAGCAGCTTCGTTGGGAGGGAGCAGGCTGAAGCTTTCTTT. As protein: CASSFVGREQAEAFF. The chain joins TRBV5-1 to TRBJ1-1; D gene ambiguous. The length of the CDR3 is 15 residues. The ends were cut back, 2 bases at V and 6 bases at J, with 17 bases in the middle. CDR1 and CDR2 from the germline V gene are SGHRS and YFSETQ.